This TCR beta chain was obtained from a study of shared clonotypes between healthy human individuals. Note on this clone: Its antigen remains unknown.

The CDR3 contains 12 residues. Trimming pared 5 bases from V and 1 base from J, leaving 5 bases between. The germline gives CDR1 MDHEN, CDR2 SYDVKM. Original processing notes: Owing to the provision of junction-only sequences devoid of quality scores by immunoSEQ, filtering differed. Here immunoSEQ multiplex PCR was the method, and the copy in TCRdb shows in-frame clones only, minus some. Clonal size and the V and J genes are those of that table, whereas D and trimming came from the DNA. The sample lists about 500,000 clones, about 74% occurring once. Study outcomes and limitations: Only a few donors were included, so the genetic and exposure-history diversity represented was limited. Blood was the only sampled material, and tissue repertoires likely differ.

The sequenced material came from PBMCs. This sequence joins TRBV28 and TRBJ1-1, with D unresolved. This receptor was taken from a woman between 40 and 55 years old in good health. Some clones in this sample may be carry-over from other donors' samples. The DNA of the CDR3 is TGTGCCAGCAGTCCCCGGAACACTGAAGCTTTCTTT. It translates to CASSPRNTEAFF. The full variable domain, completed using reference TRBV28 and TRBJ1-1, is DVKVTQSSRYLVKRTGEKVFLECVQDMDHENMFWYRQDPGLGLRLIYFSYDVKMKEKGDIPEGYSVSREKKERFSLILESASTNQTSMYLCASSPRNTEAFFGQGTRLTVV.